This T cell receptor beta chain was captured in a study of radiation and T cells in renal cell carcinoma (dated by TCRdb to the early 2020s). For the study in its entirety: In total, 50 to 60 samples, comprising roughly 25 tumors and around 27 peripheral blood samples, were subjected to TCR beta sequencing. The last blood draw happened 4 weeks after radiation, timed to coincide with nephrectomy. A total of about 3.8 million unique CDR3 nucleotide sequences, encoding around 2.7 million unique CDR3 amino acid sequences, were found across all 50 or so samples.

The time point label of this sample denotes: blood 4 weeks post-SBRT, at nephrectomy. The sample's treatment or condition, from its label and the paper: 15 Gy SBRT to primary tumor, nephrectomy 4 weeks later. The samples were drawn from a clinical trial, where primary renal cell carcinomas were treated with 15 Gy of stereotactic body radiation therapy and then removed by nephrectomy 4 weeks afterward. To follow tumor-enriched clonotypes, peripheral blood was collected serially from radiation-treated patients at baseline and again at 2 weeks and 4 weeks after SBRT. Renal cell carcinoma with clear cell pathology was present in all patients. Genomic DNA for TCR sequencing was prepared using the QIAamp DNA Blood Mini Kit (Qiagen). Samples were included in the analyses only if all quality control checks were passed. General conclusions and limits of the study: The single-armed trial design could not address effects of radiation dose or scheduling on the TCR repertoire. In blood, the top tumor clonotypes increased between baseline and 2 weeks post-radiation and then shrank by 4 weeks, which suggests that tumor-resident clones expanded only transiently. No pretreatment tumor biopsies were available, so the baseline intratumoral presence of clonotypes could not be determined. Changes in the blood repertoire were not tracked past 4 weeks after treatment.

TCR beta libraries were generated from genomic DNA with the immunoSEQ kit, following the manufacturer's recommendations. Library preparation used a first multiplex PCR with proprietary primers, then a second PCR adding unique barcodes, with bead cleanups after each round. A kit-provided positive control reaction and a negative control reaction were included in every sample batch. The final libraries underwent checking on an Agilent 4200 TapeStation D1000 ScreenTape, volumetric pooling, and quantification by qPCR. An Illumina NextSeq500 fitted with a MidOutput 150-cycle cartridge performed the sequencing, running 156 Read1 cycles and 15 Index1 cycles with the kit's custom primers. The pooled library was loaded at 0.8 to 1 pM, with a roughly 20% PhiX control spiked in. The study's processing was this. Vendor-processed data were analyzed in R, and a clonotype was defined as all T cells sharing the same CDR3 nucleotide sequence. For clone abundance analyses, frequencies were normalized to the 10,000 most abundant clones per sample. Public T cell clones, which averaged fewer than five per sample, were removed prior to analysis. Tumor-enriched and baseline blood-enriched clonotypes were defined by at least a 32-fold difference in abundance between compartments. A beta-binomial differential abundance model was applied to find clonotypes that expanded or contracted between blood time points. Tumor-blood repertoire similarity was measured with the Baroni-Urbani and Buser coefficient, and groups were compared using two-tailed Wilcoxon tests in R. TCRdb took over this immuneACCESS table, retaining in-frame rearrangements with V and J assigned. Such tables are incomplete; in checked studies, under half of the missing clones stem from an unresolved V gene, and the remainder is unexplained. The DNA was the basis for D and trimming; V, J and clone size are from that table. The sample includes some 150,000 clones, with approximately 86% observed a single time. The top ten constitute less than 20% of the sample.

A word on this clone: No cognate antigen has been identified for it. Base qualities are missing; no much larger clone stands one base away.

The CDR3, from cysteine to phenylalanine, totals 16 residues. The DNA shown is the 48-base CDR3, in frame from base 1. Here V drops 4 bases and J drops 8 bases, and the junction holds 8 bases not matched to any gene. As encoded in the germline V gene (reference sequence), CDR1 is SGHNT while CDR2 is YYREEE. The starting material was blood, obtained from a patient whose treatment included radiotherapy and nephrectomy. The chain employs TRBV5-4 and TRBJ2-1; 14 central nucleotides agree with TRBD2. The receptor's source is a woman between 45 and 60 years old with renal cell carcinoma. The DNA reads as follows: TGTGCCAGCAGCCTAAGACTAGCGGGGGGGCCTGATGAGCAGTTCTTC. It encodes CASSLRLAGGPDEQFF.